This T cell receptor (beta chain) was recorded in a study of CDR3 diversity in severe acne. The table lists this clonotype with a few counts. Using its own MiXCR run on the PCR reads, TCRdb lists one record per CDR3 protein. The data hold more than 70,000 distinct CDR3 sequences, with less than 65% observed a single time. V was cut by 4 bases and J by 2 bases, with 11 bases left in between. CDR1 and CDR2 (germline): PRHDT, FYEKMQ (reference sequence). This CDR3 comprises 14 residues. The source material was blood. The clonotype originates from a male donor with severe acne vulgaris. This rearrangement joins TRBV13 to TRBJ2-5, with D perhaps matching TRBD1 (6 bases). CDR3 bases: TGTGCCAGCAGCTCCCTGGACAGTCAAGAGACCCAGTACTTC. Translation: CASSSLDSQETQYF.